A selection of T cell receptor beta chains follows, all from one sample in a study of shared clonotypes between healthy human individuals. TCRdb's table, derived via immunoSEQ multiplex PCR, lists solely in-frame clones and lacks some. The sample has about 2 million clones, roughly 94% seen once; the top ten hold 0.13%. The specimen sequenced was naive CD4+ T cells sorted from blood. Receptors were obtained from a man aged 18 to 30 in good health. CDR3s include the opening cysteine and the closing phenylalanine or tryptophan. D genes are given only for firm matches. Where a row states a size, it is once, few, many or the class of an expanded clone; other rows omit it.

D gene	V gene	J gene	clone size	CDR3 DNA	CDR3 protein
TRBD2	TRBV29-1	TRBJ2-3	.	TGCAGCGGGGCCGGGACTAGGGCAGATACGCAGTATTTT	CSGAGTRADTQYF
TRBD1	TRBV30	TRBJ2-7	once	TGTGCCTGGAGTCTTTCGACAGGGTGGGACGAGCAGTACTTC	CAWSLSTGWDEQYF
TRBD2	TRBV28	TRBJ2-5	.	TGTGCCAGCAGTCCATCGACTAGCGGATTAGAGACCCAGTACTTC	CASSPSTSGLETQYF
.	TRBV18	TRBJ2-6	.	TGTGCCAGCTCAACTAGTCTCGGGGCCAACGTCCTGACTTTC	CASSTSLGANVLTF
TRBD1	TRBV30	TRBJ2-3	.	TGTGCCTGGAGTCCGGGACAGGGGTCAGATACGCAGTATTTT	CAWSPGQGSDTQYF
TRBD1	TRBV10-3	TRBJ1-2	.	TGTGCCATCAGTGACAGACAGGGAGCCTATGGCTACACCTTC	CAISDRQGAYGYTF
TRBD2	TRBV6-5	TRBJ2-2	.	TGTGCCAGCAGTTACTCTAGGCCTAGCGGGACCGGGGAGCTGTTTTTT	CASSYSRPSGTGELFF
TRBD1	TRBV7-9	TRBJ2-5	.	TGTGCCAGCAGCTGGGACAGCCAAGAGACCCAGTACTTC	CASSWDSQETQYF
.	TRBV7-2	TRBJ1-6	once	TGTGCCAGCAGCTTATTTAGGGTAAATTCACCCCTCCACTTT	CASSLFRVNSPLHF
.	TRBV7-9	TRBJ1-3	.	TGTGCCAGCAGCCTCGCAGGGGTTTCTGGAAACACCATATATTTT	CASSLAGVSGNTIYF
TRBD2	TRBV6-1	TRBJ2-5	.	TGTGCCAGCAGTGCCTTCAGCGGGGGGCTCCAAGAGACCCAGTACTTC	CASSAFSGGLQETQYF
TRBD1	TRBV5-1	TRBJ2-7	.	TGCGCCAGCAGCTCTGGACAGGGAGGTGGAGAGCAGTACTTC	CASSSGQGGGEQYF
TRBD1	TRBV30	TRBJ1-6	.	TGTGCCTGGAGTCGCCTTGGACAGGTCAATAATTCACCCCTCCACTTT	CAWSRLGQVNNSPLHF
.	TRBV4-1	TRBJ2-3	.	TGCGCCAGCAGCCTTGCTCGCCTAGGGACCGAGACACAGACAGATACGCAGTATTTT	CASSLARLGTETQTDTQYF
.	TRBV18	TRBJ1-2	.	TGTGCCAGCTCACCAAGGCCAGGTGATGGCTACACCTTC	CASSPRPGDGYTF
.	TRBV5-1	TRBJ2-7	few	TGCGCCAGCAGCTTGGAAGGGTACTACGAGCAGTACTTC	CASSLEGYYEQYF
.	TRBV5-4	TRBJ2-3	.	TGTGCCAGCAGCTTCAGAGACGGGAGTCTTACAGATACGCAGTATTTT	CASSFRDGSLTDTQYF
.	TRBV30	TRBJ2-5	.	TGTGCCTGGAGCCACGGGGACCTTAAAGAGACCCAGTACTTC	CAWSHGDLKETQYF
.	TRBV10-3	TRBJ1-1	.	TGTGCCATCAGTGAGTCGTTAACGTCACGGGATGAAGCTTTCTTT	CAISESLTSRDEAFF
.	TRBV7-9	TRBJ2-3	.	TGTGCCAGCAGCTTAGTCCCAGAGGATACGCAGTATTTT	CASSLVPEDTQYF
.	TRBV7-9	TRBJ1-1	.	TGTGCCAGCAGCTTGGGCAGTATGAACACTGAAGCTTTCTTT	CASSLGSMNTEAFF
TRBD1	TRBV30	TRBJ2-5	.	TGTGCCTGGAGTATCGGACAGGGTCAAGAGACCCAGTACTTC	CAWSIGQGQETQYF
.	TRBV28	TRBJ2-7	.	TGTGCCAGCAGCCTCCAAATCGGGAGCTCCTACGAGCAGTACTTC	CASSLQIGSSYEQYF
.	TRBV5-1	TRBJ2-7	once	TGCGCCAGCAACTCACAGAGCTCCTACGAGCAGTACTTC	CASNSQSSYEQYF
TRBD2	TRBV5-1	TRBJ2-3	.	TGCGCCAGCCGGAGAGCGGGAGGGCCGGGAGATACGCAGTATTTT	CASRRAGGPGDTQYF
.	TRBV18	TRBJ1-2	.	TGTGCCAGCTCACCGCTTCCCGGACCAGCAAACTATGGCTACACCTTC	CASSPLPGPANYGYTF
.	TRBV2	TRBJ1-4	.	TGTGCCAGCAGTGAGCAGGGCGCCGTGTACCATTTT	CASSEQGAVYHF
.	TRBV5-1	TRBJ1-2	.	TGCGCCAGCACCCCCATCGGGGGAACTAACTATGGCTACACCTTC	CASTPIGGTNYGYTF